Listed below are T cell receptor beta chains from one sample, sequenced in a study of CD8 T cells in ankylosing spondylitis. In TCRdb, the 5' RACE reads were re-called with MiXCR into one record per CDR3 protein. The sample has more than 500,000 distinct CDR3 sequences, about 5.2% seen once; the top ten hold around 3.5%. The specimen sequenced was blood, either unsorted or a sorted T cell fraction (not recorded which). The receptors were sampled from a male donor with ankylosing spondylitis. Each CDR3 is given with its conserved first and last residue. Each record gives: J gene, clone size, D gene, V gene, CDR3 protein, CDR3 DNA. The D gene is left open where the match is weak. Size values are once, few and many counts, or a class for expanded clones, and some rows have none.

TRBJ1-2 | many | TRBD1 | TRBV7-2 | CASRGTGNYGYTF | TGTGCCAGCAGGGGGACAGGGAACTATGGCTACACCTTC
TRBJ1-4 | many | NA | TRBV5-1 | CASSTAPGSANEKLFF | TGCGCCAGCAGCACCGCACCAGGGTCGGCTAATGAAAAACTGTTTTTT
TRBJ2-7 | many | NA | TRBV11-2 | CASSLGYRGQGISYEQYF | TGTGCCAGCAGCTTAGGTTATAGGGGACAAGGGATCTCCTACGAGCAGTACTTC
TRBJ1-3 | many | TRBD1 | TRBV4-3 | CASSYYRGEGNTIYF | TGCGCCAGCAGCTACTACAGGGGAGAGGGAAACACCATATATTTT
TRBJ2-7 | many | TRBD1 | TRBV9 | CASSPSDRHYEQYF | TGTGCCAGCAGCCCATCGGACAGGCACTACGAGCAGTACTTC
TRBJ2-3 | few | NA | TRBV24-1 | CATSAQGGTDTQYF | TGTGCCACCAGTGCTCAAGGGGGCACAGATACGCAGTATTTT
TRBJ2-5 | many | NA | TRBV20-1 | CSAVNAQSPGGTQYF | TGCAGTGCCGTGAATGCCCAGTCCCCCGGTGGGACCCAGTACTTC
TRBJ1-2 | many | NA | TRBV5-1 | CASSLDIEYGYTF | TGCGCCAGCAGCTTGGATATCGAGTATGGCTACACCTTC
TRBJ2-6 | few | TRBD1 | TRBV4-1 | CASSQPDRARVLTF | TGCGCCAGCAGCCAACCTGACAGGGCGCGTGTCCTGACTTTC
TRBJ1-6 | many | TRBD1 | TRBV10-3 | CAISEQGSSYNSPLHF | TGTGCCATCAGTGAACAGGGGAGCTCCTATAATTCACCCCTCCACTTT
TRBJ2-1 | many | TRBD1 | TRBV24-1 | CATSDSPNRGVFNEQFF | TGTGCCACCAGTGATTCACCCAACAGGGGAGTATTCAATGAGCAGTTCTTC
TRBJ2-3 | many | TRBD1 | TRBV4-2 | CASSQTSGGLLEDTQYF | TGTGCCAGCAGCCAGACATCAGGGGGCCTCCTAGAAGATACGCAGTATTTT
TRBJ1-6 | many | NA | TRBV7-2 | CASSLDSYNSPLHF | TGTGCCAGCAGCTTAGACAGCTATAATTCACCCCTCCACTTT
TRBJ2-6 | few | NA | TRBV5-1 | CASSEEPNSGANVLTF | TGCGCCAGCAGCGAGGAGCCCAACTCTGGGGCCAACGTCCTGACTTTC
TRBJ2-2 | many | NA | TRBV5-1 | CASMMTGELFF | TGCGCCAGCATGATGACCGGGGAGCTGTTTTTT
TRBJ2-1 | NA | NA | TRBV18 | CASSRAGPRESYNEQFF | TGTGCCAGCTCACGAGCAGGCCCAAGGGAATCCTACAATGAGCAGTTCTTC
TRBJ1-1 | many | TRBD1 | TRBV6-5 | CASSSYQGVNTEAFF | TGTGCCAGCAGTTCCTACCAGGGGGTGAACACTGAAGCTTTCTTT
TRBJ2-3 | NA | TRBD2 | TRBV29-1 | CSVDPTSGGGTDTQYF | TGCAGCGTTGATCCGACTAGCGGGGGGGGCACAGATACGCAGTATTTT
TRBJ2-1 | many | NA | TRBV7-6 | CASSPRASEYNEQFF | TGTGCCAGCAGCCCCCGGGCTAGCGAGTACAATGAGCAGTTCTTC
TRBJ1-3 | many | NA | TRBV7-2 | CASSLGPNAGNTIYF | TGTGCCAGCAGCCTCGGACCGAACGCGGGAAACACCATATATTTT
TRBJ2-3 | NA | NA | TRBV7-2 | CASSLDLHGSTDTQYF | TGTGCCAGCAGCTTGGACCTCCACGGTAGCACAGATACGCAGTATTTT
TRBJ2-7 | many | TRBD1 | TRBV18 | CASSLADRGSIYEQYF | TGTGCCAGCTCACTGGCGGACAGGGGATCTATTTACGAGCAGTACTTC
TRBJ2-1 | few | TRBD1 | TRBV10-3 | CAISPGQGLGASYNEQFF | TGTGCCATCAGCCCGGGACAGGGACTGGGAGCCTCCTACAATGAGCAGTTCTTC
TRBJ1-6 | many | NA | TRBV20-1 | CSARSASYNSPLHF | TGCAGTGCTAGATCTGCGTCCTATAATTCACCCCTCCACTTT
TRBJ2-7 | many | TRBD2 | TRBV7-8 | CASSLPGLAHYEQYF | TGTGCCAGCAGCTTGCCGGGACTAGCCCACTACGAGCAGTACTTC
TRBJ1-1 | many | NA | TRBV9 | CASSVGQLNTEAFF | TGTGCCAGCAGCGTAGGGCAACTGAACACTGAAGCTTTCTTT
TRBJ2-3 | many | NA | TRBV29-1 | CSGIVVDTQYF | TGCAGCGGGATAGTGGTAGATACGCAGTATTTT
TRBJ2-6 | many | TRBD1 | TRBV6-1 | CASRKQGLLAGANVLTF | TGTGCCAGCAGGAAACAGGGGCTTCTCGCTGGGGCCAACGTCCTGACTTTC
TRBJ1-2 | many | NA | TRBV29-1 | CSVMIGESSYGYTF | TGCAGCGTCATGATTGGGGAAAGTAGCTATGGCTACACCTTC
TRBJ1-5 | many | NA | TRBV5-8 | CASFKAWGGNQPQHF | TGTGCCAGCTTCAAGGCTTGGGGCGGAAATCAGCCCCAGCATTTT
TRBJ2-5 | few | NA | TRBV10-3 | CATMTVLQETQYF | TGTGCCACCATGACAGTCCTCCAAGAGACCCAGTACTTC
TRBJ1-4 | few | NA | TRBV7-9 | CASSLAELNEKLFF | TGTGCCAGCAGCTTAGCGGAGCTTAATGAAAAACTGTTTTTT
TRBJ1-4 | many | NA | TRBV25-1 | CASSAFMKLFF | TGTGCCAGCAGTGCTTTCATGAAACTGTTTTTT
TRBJ2-2 | many | TRBD1 | TRBV10-3 | CAISPLGTGSTGELFF | TGTGCCATCTCACCTCTCGGGACAGGGAGCACCGGGGAGCTGTTTTTT
TRBJ2-7 | many | NA | TRBV5-6 | CASTRRTYEQYF | TGTGCCAGCACCCGACGGACCTACGAGCAGTACTTC
TRBJ1-2 | many | TRBD1 | TRBV2 | CASNLGQPAGGYTF | TGTGCCAGCAATCTGGGACAGCCCGCCGGGGGCTACACCTTC
TRBJ2-1 | few | TRBD2 | TRBV3-1 | CASSPTRGGGNEQFF | TGTGCCAGCAGCCCCACTCGCGGGGGAGGAAATGAGCAGTTCTTC
TRBJ2-3 | few | NA | TRBV7-9 | CASSLERPEGADTQYF | TGTGCCAGCAGCTTGGAACGGCCCGAAGGGGCAGATACGCAGTATTTT
TRBJ1-2 | NA | NA | TRBV10-3 | CAISDPGGSYGYTF | TGTGCCATCAGTGATCCCGGGGGGTCCTATGGCTACACCTTC
TRBJ1-2 | many | NA | TRBV28 | CASNMIPGRPLSYGYTF | TGTGCCAGCAACATGATACCAGGGCGCCCCTTGAGCTATGGCTACACCTTC
TRBJ1-1 | many | NA | TRBV30 | CACKGSVGTEAFF | TGTGCCTGTAAGGGCTCGGTGGGCACTGAAGCTTTCTTT
TRBJ2-2 | many | TRBD2 | TRBV24-1 | CATRPGGSGELFF | TGTGCCACCAGGCCGGGAGGGTCCGGGGAGCTGTTTTTT
TRBJ2-4 | many | TRBD2 | TRBV15 | CATSRESELAGVGRAKNIQYF | TGTGCCACCAGCAGAGAGTCAGAACTAGCGGGAGTTGGACGCGCCAAAAACATTCAGTACTTC
TRBJ2-3 | many | TRBD2 | TRBV20-1 | CSARDVSGRAVTDTQYF | TGCAGTGCTAGAGATGTTAGCGGGAGGGCCGTCACAGATACGCAGTATTTT
TRBJ2-3 | many | NA | TRBV12-3/TRBV12-4 | CASSLLAVDTQYF | TGTGCCAGCAGTTTATTGGCAGTAGATACGCAGTATTTT
TRBJ2-3 | NA | NA | TRBV7-2 | CASSLGGRDTQYF | TGTGCCAGCAGCTTGGGAGGACGAGATACGCAGTATTTT
TRBJ2-2 | many | TRBD1 | TRBV28 | CASSLLDRVAGELFF | TGTGCCAGCAGTTTACTGGACAGGGTGGCCGGGGAGCTGTTTTTT
TRBJ2-5 | many | NA | TRBV5-6 | CASSPGPIGGEETQYF | TGTGCCAGCAGCCCCGGGCCGATCGGAGGAGAAGAGACCCAGTACTTC
TRBJ2-7 | many | NA | TRBV10-3 | CAISDRATSYEQYF | TGTGCCATCAGTGACAGGGCGACATCCTACGAGCAGTACTTC
TRBJ1-1 | many | NA | TRBV29-1 | CSVVAGTREAFF | TGCAGCGTTGTTGCCGGGACCAGAGAAGCTTTCTTT
TRBJ1-3 | many | NA | TRBV20-1 | CSASRPELRNTIYF | TGCAGTGCTAGCCGCCCGGAGTTGAGGAACACCATATATTTT
TRBJ1-6 | many | NA | TRBV4-3 | CASSLNSNSPLHF | TGCGCCAGCAGCCTTAACAGCAATTCACCCCTCCACTTT
TRBJ1-1 | many | NA | TRBV4-2 | CASSQDGGINTEAFF | TGTGCCAGCAGCCAAGATGGGGGTATTAACACTGAAGCTTTCTTT